This TCR beta chain was sequenced in a study of identical twins. Study outcomes and limitations: For cord blood, abundant beta clonotypes had fewer insertions, unlike memory repertoires, which showed none.

As to this clonotype: Its specificity is not known.

Trimming stripped 5 bases from V and 0 bases from J, with 11 bases between. The CDR3 sequence is 14 residues long. Per germline, CDR1 MNHNS and CDR2 SASEGT. TCRdb reprocessed the 5' RACE reads via MiXCR and lists one record per CDR3 protein. The sample records roughly 190,000 distinct CDR3 sequences, approximately 16% being singletons. These same records also appear under a second study, on T cells expressing NK-cell markers.

V and J are TRBV6-1 and TRBJ2-7, with TRBD1 as a possible D gene (7 bases). The sequenced sample was CD8+ T cells sorted from blood. This TCR came from a woman under 30 in good health. In nucleotides, the CDR3 is TGTGCCAGCAGTCGGCGGGACAGCTCCTACGAGCAGTACTTC. Translation gives CASSRRDSSYEQYF.